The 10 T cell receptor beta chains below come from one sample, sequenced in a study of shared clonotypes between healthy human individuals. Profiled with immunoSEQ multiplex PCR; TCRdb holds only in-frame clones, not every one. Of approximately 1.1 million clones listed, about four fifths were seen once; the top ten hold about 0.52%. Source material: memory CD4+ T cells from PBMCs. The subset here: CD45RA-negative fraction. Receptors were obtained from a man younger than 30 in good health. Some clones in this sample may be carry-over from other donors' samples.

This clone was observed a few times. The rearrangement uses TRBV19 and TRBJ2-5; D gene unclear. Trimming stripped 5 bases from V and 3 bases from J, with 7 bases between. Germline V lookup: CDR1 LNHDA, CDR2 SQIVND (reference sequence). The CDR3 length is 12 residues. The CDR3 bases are TGTGCCAGTAGTGCCAGTGAAGAGACCCAGTACTTC. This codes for CASSASEETQYF.

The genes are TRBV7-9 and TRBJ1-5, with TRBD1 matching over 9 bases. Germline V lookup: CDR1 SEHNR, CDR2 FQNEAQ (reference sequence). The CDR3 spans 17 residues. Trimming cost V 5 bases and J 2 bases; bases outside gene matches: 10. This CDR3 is CASSPGTGSVGNQPQHF. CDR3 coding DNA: TGTGCCAGCAGCCCGGGGACAGGGAGCGTCGGCAATCAGCCCCAGCATTTT.

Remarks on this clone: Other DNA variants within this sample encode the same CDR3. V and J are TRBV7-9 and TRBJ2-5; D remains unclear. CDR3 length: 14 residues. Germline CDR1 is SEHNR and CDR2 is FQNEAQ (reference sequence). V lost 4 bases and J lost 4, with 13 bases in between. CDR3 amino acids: CASSSRTSGETQYF. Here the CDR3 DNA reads TGTGCCAGCAGCTCGAGGACCTCTGGAGAGACCCAGTACTTC.

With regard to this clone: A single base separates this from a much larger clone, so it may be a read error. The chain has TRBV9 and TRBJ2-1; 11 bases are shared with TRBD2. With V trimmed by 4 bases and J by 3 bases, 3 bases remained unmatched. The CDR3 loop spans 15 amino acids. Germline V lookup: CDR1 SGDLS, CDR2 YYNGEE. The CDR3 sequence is CASSPGLAVYNEQFF. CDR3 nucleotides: TGTGCCAGCAGCCCGGGACTAGCGGTCTACAATGAGCAGTTCTTC.

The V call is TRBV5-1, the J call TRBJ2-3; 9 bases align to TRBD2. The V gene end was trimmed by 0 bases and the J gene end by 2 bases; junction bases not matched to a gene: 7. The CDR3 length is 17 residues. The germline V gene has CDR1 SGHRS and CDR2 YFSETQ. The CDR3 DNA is TGCGCCAGCAGCTTGGCGACTAGCGGAGGAATCACAGATACGCAGTATTTT. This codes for CASSLATSGGITDTQYF.

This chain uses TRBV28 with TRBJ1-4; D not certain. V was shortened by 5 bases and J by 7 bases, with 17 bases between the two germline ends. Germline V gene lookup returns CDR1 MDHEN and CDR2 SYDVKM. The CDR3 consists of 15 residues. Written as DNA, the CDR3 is TGTGCCAGCAGTGCCCGGGTTGCGGGTCGTGAAAAACTGTTTTTT. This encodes CASSARVAGREKLFF.

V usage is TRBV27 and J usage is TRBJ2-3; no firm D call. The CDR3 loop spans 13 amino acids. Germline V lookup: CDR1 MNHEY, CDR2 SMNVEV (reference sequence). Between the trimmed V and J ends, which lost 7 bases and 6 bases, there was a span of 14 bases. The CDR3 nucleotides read TGTGCCAGCACCTCTTACGGGTTGGATACGCAGTATTTT. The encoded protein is CASTSYGLDTQYF.

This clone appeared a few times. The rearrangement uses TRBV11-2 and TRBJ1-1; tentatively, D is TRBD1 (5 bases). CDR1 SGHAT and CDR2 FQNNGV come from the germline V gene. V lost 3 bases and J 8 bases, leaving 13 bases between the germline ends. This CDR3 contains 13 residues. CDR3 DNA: TGTGCCAGCAGCTTGGGGCTGGCACAGGAAGCTTTCTTT. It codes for CASSLGLAQEAFF.

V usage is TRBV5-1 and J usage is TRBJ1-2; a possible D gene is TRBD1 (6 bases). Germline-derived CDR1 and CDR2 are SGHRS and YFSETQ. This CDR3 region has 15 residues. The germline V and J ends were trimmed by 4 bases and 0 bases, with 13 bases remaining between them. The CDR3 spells CASSRGTPSNYGYTF. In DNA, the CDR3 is TGCGCCAGCAGCCGAGGGACACCCTCTAACTATGGCTACACCTTC.

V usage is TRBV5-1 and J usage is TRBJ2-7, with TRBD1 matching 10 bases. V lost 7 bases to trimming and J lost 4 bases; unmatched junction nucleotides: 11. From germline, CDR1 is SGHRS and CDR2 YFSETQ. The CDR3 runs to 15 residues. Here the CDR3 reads CASRLRGTGEYEQYF. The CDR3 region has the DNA TGCGCCAGCCGGTTGAGGGGGACAGGGGAATACGAGCAGTACTTC.